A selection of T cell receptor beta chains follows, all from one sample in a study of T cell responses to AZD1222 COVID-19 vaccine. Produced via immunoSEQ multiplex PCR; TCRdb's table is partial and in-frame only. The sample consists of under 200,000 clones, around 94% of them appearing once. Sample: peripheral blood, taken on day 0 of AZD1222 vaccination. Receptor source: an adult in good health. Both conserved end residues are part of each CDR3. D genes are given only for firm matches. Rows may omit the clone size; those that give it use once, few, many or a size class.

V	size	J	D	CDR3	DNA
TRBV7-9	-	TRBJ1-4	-	CASTSGEEVEKLFF	TGTGCCAGCACCTCTGGGGAGGAGGTTGAAAAACTGTTTTTT
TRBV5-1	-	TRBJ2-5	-	CASSGSIGETQYF	TGCGCCAGCAGCGGGTCCATCGGAGAGACCCAGTACTTC
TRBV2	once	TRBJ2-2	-	CASNGVPAGELFF	TGTGCCAGCAACGGGGTCCCGGCCGGGGAGCTGTTTTTT
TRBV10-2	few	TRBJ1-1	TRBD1	CASTLNRGETEAFF	TGCGCCAGCACTCTAAACAGGGGAGAGACTGAAGCTTTCTTT
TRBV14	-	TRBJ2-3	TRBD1	CASSQMTGGTDTQYF	TGTGCCAGCAGCCAAATGACAGGGGGCACAGATACGCAGTATTTT
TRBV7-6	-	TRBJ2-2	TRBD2	CASSGVGGDGELFF	TGTGCCAGCAGCGGAGTTGGGGGGGACGGGGAGCTGTTTTTT
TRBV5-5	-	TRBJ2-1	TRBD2	CASTTGLAGEGEQFF	TGTGCCAGCACCACCGGACTAGCGGGGGAGGGTGAGCAGTTCTTC
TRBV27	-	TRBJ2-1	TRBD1	CASSPRDRGLDEQFF	TGTGCCAGCAGTCCGCGGGACAGGGGTTTGGATGAGCAGTTCTTC
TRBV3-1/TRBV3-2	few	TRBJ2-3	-	CASSQLLGVADTQYF	TGTGCCAGCAGCCAACTCTTGGGGGTAGCAGATACGCAGTATTTT
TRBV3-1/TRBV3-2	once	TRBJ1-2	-	CASSPLGGMVGYTF	TGTGCCAGCAGCCCCCTGGGGGGTATGGTGGGCTACACCTTC
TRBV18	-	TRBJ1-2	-	CASSPSDTNYGYTF	TGTGCCAGCTCACCATCGGACACAAACTATGGCTACACCTTC
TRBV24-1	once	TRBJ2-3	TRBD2	CATSGGSGADTDTQYF	TGTGCCACCTCCGGGGGTAGCGGGGCCGACACAGATACGCAGTATTTT
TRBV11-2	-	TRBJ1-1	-	CASSSYRGFTEAFF	TGTGCCAGCAGCTCTTATAGGGGTTTCACTGAAGCTTTCTTT
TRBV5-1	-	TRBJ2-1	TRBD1	CASSFGTGNEQFF	TGCGCCAGCAGCTTTGGGACAGGGAATGAGCAGTTCTTC
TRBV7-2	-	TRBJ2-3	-	CASSFSTAGDTQYF	TGTGCCAGCAGCTTTTCGACAGCAGGGGATACGCAGTATTTT
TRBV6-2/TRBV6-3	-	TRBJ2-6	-	CASSPRALSSGANVLTF	TGTGCCAGCAGTCCGAGGGCGTTAAGCTCTGGGGCCAACGTCCTGACTTTC
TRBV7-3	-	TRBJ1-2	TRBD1	CASSPRTGDDGYTF	TGTGCCAGCAGCCCGAGGACAGGGGATGATGGCTACACCTTC
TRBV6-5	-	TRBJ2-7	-	CASSYMPGNQYEQYF	TGTGCCAGCAGTTACATGCCGGGAAATCAATACGAGCAGTACTTC
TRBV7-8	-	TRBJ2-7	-	CASSLEGAENYEQYF	TGTGCCAGCAGCTTAGAAGGAGCAGAGAACTACGAGCAGTACTTC
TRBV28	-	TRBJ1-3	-	CASSLRGSSGNTIYF	TGTGCCAGCAGTCTCAGGGGAAGCTCTGGAAACACCATATATTTT
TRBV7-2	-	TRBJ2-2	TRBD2	CASSLFFSGGNTGELFF	TGTGCCAGCAGCCTTTTCTTTAGCGGGGGGAACACCGGGGAGCTGTTTTTT
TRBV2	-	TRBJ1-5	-	CASSPGSRNQPQHF	TGTGCCAGCAGCCCCGGGAGTCGCAATCAGCCCCAGCATTTT
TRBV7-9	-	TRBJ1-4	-	CASSTGTDSGKLFF	TGTGCCAGCAGCACAGGGACCGACAGTGGGAAACTGTTTTTT
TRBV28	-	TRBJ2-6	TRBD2	CASSFGGTGANVLTF	TGTGCCAGCAGTTTCGGGGGGACTGGGGCCAACGTCCTGACTTTC
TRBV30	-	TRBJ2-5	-	CAWSVLEWGGRETQYF	TGTGCCTGGAGTGTACTAGAGTGGGGGGGCCGAGAGACCCAGTACTTC
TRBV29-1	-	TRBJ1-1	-	CSVERQMNTEAFF	TGCAGCGTTGAACGGCAGATGAACACTGAAGCTTTCTTT
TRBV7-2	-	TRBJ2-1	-	CASSLQYSYNEQFF	TGTGCCAGCAGCTTACAGTACTCCTACAATGAGCAGTTCTTC
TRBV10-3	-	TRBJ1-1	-	CAISESYLNTEAFF	TGTGCCATCAGTGAGTCGTACCTGAACACTGAAGCTTTCTTT
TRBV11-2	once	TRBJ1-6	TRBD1	CASTPLYRDRYSPLHF	TGTGCCAGCACCCCCCTCTACAGGGACAGGTATTCACCCCTCCACTTT
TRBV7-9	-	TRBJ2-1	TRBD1	CASSSRVFGQGSNEQFF	TGTGCCAGCAGCTCGAGGGTTTTCGGACAGGGAAGCAATGAGCAGTTCTTC
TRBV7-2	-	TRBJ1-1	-	CASSFQRNTEAFF	TGTGCCAGCAGCTTTCAGCGGAACACTGAAGCTTTCTTT
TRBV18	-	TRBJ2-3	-	CASSPTLAGLDTQYF	TGTGCCAGCTCACCAACTTTAGCCGGACTAGATACGCAGTATTTT
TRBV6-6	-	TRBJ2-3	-	CAGGRTDTQYF	TGTGCCGGAGGGAGAACAGATACGCAGTATTTT
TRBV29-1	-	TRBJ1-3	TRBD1	CSASGTGGNTIYF	TGCAGCGCCTCCGGGACAGGGGGAAACACCATATATTTT
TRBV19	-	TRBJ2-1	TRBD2	CASSQRGSDYNEQFF	TGTGCCAGTAGTCAGCGGGGGAGCGATTACAATGAGCAGTTCTTC
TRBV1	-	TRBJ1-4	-	CTSSPFRDRETMCNEKLFF	TGCACCAGCAGCCCATTTAGGGACAGGGAAACTATGTGTAATGAAAAACTGTTTTTT
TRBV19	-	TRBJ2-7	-	CASSIATASSYEQYF	TGTGCCAGTAGTATAGCAACGGCTTCTTCCTACGAGCAGTACTTC
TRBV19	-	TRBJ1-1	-	CASSRNQDAEAFF	TGTGCCAGTAGTAGAAACCAGGACGCTGAAGCTTTCTTT
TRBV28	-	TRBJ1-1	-	CATGSGDTEAFF	TGTGCCACAGGGTCGGGGGACACTGAAGCTTTCTTT
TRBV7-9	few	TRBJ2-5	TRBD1	CASSRTGEETQYF	TGTGCCAGCAGCCGGACAGGGGAAGAGACCCAGTACTTC
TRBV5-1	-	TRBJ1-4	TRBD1	CASSSGQGGEKLFF	TGCGCCAGCAGCTCGGGACAGGGCGGTGAAAAACTGTTTTTT
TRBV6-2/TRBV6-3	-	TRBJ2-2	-	CASSYSQVANTGELFF	TGTGCCAGCAGTTACTCTCAGGTTGCGAACACCGGGGAGCTGTTTTTT
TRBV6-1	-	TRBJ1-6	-	CASSVGIDYNSPLHF	TGTGCCAGCAGTGTCGGGATAGACTATAATTCACCCCTCCACTTT
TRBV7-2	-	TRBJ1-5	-	CASSLDPNRWPQHF	TGTGCCAGCAGCTTAGATCCGAACCGGTGGCCCCAGCATTTT
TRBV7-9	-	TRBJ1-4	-	CASSLSYSRSNEKLFF	TGTGCCAGCAGCTTATCTTACTCCCGCTCTAATGAAAAACTGTTTTTT
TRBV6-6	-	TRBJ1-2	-	CASSRMGGRSANYGYTF	TGTGCCAGCAGCCGAATGGGGGGGCGGTCTGCTAACTATGGCTACACCTTC
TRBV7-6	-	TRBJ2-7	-	CASSLSVPGGTYEQYF	TGTGCCAGCAGCTTGTCTGTTCCGGGCGGGACCTACGAGCAGTACTTC
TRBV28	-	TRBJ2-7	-	CASSTPYEQYF	TGTGCCAGCAGTACCCCCTACGAGCAGTACTTC
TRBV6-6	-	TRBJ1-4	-	CASSFQRNEKLFF	TGTGCCAGCAGCTTCCAAAGAAATGAAAAACTGTTTTTT
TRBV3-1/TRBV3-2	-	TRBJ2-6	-	CASSPHPSGANVLTF	TGTGCCAGCAGCCCCCACCCGTCCGGGGCCAACGTCCTGACTTTC
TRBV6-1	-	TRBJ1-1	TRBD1	CASSEAARGRTFF	TGTGCCAGCAGTGAAGCGGCCAGGGGGCGAACTTTCTTT
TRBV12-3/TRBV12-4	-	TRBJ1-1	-	CASSTQEGPTAFF	TGTGCCAGCAGCACGCAGGAGGGCCCAACAGCTTTCTTT
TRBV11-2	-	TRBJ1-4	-	CASSLGFGVSFRANEKLFF	TGTGCCAGCAGCTTAGGTTTTGGGGTCTCATTTCGAGCAAATGAAAAACTGTTTTTT
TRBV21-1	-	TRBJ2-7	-	CASSKGDSPGGEQYF	TGTGCCAGCAGCAAAGGGGATAGTCCCGGGGGCGAGCAGTACTTC
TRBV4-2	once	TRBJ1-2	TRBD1	CASSQEAGGDYGYTF	TGTGCCAGCAGCCAAGAGGCAGGGGGTGACTATGGCTACACCTTC